This T cell receptor beta chain comes out of a study of CD8 T cells in cerebrospinal fluid in Alzheimer's disease. TCRdb re-called the 10x single-cell sequencing reads and shows each CDR3 protein once, DNA omitted. The sample holds 1,200 or so distinct CDR3 sequences. The CDR3 consists of 13 residues. Germline V gives CDR1 LNHDA, CDR2 SQIVND (reference sequence). The rearrangement uses TRBV19 and TRBJ2-5; with no DNA, the TCRdb D assignment of TRBD2 cannot be verified. The sample taken for sequencing was cerebrospinal fluid. The source is a human donor in good health. CDR3 sequence reads: CASSSQGGETQYF.